This TCR beta chain was identified in a study of T cells in Graves' hyperthyroidism and ophthalmopathy. Study context: Blood was drawn when the patient was first diagnosed and still untreated.

General study results and limits: Most thyroid clonotypes that were expanded above 0.001 also turned up in blood.

It was RNA transcripts that yielded the amplified TCR beta CDR3 regions. During a first-round RT-PCR of the TCR CDR3, the HTBI primer set was used. TCRdb passed the multiplex PCR reads through MiXCR, listing each CDR3 protein once. The table lists fewer than 350,000 distinct CDR3 sequences, 18% of them singletons, with around 47% in the top ten. This clonotype has just a few counts. Its matching antigen is unknown. The germline V gene encodes CDR1 DFQATT and CDR2 SNEGSKA (reference sequence). The ends lost 6 bases at V and 3 bases at J; junction bases unmatched: 12. The CDR3 is 15 residues long. Hyperthyroidism in the patients, aged 18 to 65, was newly diagnosed and under 2 months in duration. Reasons for excluding patients were uncontrolled infection, other autoimmune disease, pregnancy or lactation.

This TCR was recovered from a woman in her 50s with Graves' hyperthyroidism. The chain carries TRBV20-1 and TRBJ2-7, with TRBD1 identical over 9 bases. Specimen: blood. This CDR3 is CSALKGDRAYYEQYF. The CDR3 DNA is TGCAGTGCCCTTAAGGGGGACAGGGCTTACTACGAGCAGTACTTC.